The 27 T cell receptor beta chains below come from one sample, sequenced in a study of blood T cell repertoires in COVID-19. Sequencing used immunoSEQ multiplex PCR; TCRdb keeps in-frame clones, though not all of them. The table has some 110,000 clones, roughly nine tenths seen once. The specimen was peripheral blood. These receptors were collected from a man between 65 and 85 years old who had recovered from COVID-19.

The chain carries TRBV7-9 and TRBJ2-2, with 7 bases that match TRBD1. The germline V gene encodes CDR1 SEHNR and CDR2 FQNEAQ (reference sequence). There are 14 residues in the CDR3. With 9 bases clipped from V and 0 bases from J, the junction kept 4 bases outside the gene matches. The CDR3 is CASTGTANTGELFF. The CDR3 bases are TGTGCCAGTACCGGGACAGCGAACACCGGGGAGCTGTTTTTT.

In its sample, this clone is medium-sized. V is TRBV19 and J is TRBJ2-7; D gene uncertain. Looked up from germline, CDR1 is LNHDA and CDR2 is SQIVND (reference sequence). CDR3 length: 13 amino acids. Trimming stripped 5 bases from V and 6 bases from J, with 14 bases between. The CDR3 bases are TGTGCCAGTAGTGCCGCCGCCCCGGGCGAGCAGTACTTC. Its translation is CASSAAAPGEQYF.

This clone showed up just a few times. J is TRBJ1-5 and V is TRBV28; D gene ambiguous. Trimming stripped 5 bases from V and 0 bases from J, with 11 bases between. Germline assignment: CDR1 MDHEN and CDR2 SYDVKM. This CDR3 spans 15 amino acids. The CDR3 DNA reads TGTGCCAGCAGTCAGGACTCCGGTAGCAATCAGCCCCAGCATTTT. It translates to CASSQDSGSNQPQHF.

This chain joins TRBV5-1 and TRBJ2-7; 8 bases match TRBD1. The CDR3 totals 13 residues. Germline lookup yields CDR1 SGHRS and CDR2 YFSETQ. Germline trimming cut 4 bases from V and 5 bases from J; bases unmatched to any gene: 5. The CDR3 coding sequence is TGCGCCAGCAGCACCGGACAGGGCGACGAGCAGTACTTC. Protein product: CASSTGQGDEQYF.

This clone has more than one count but fewer than ten. This chain links TRBV7-6 with TRBJ1-3; D not resolved. Trimming cost V 5 bases and J 5 bases, with 13 bases left between them. The germline gives CDR1 SGHVS, CDR2 FNYEAQ. The CDR3 runs 14 residues. The CDR3 DNA follows: TGTGCCAGCAGCCCCGGCGGGGATCGAAACACCATATATTTT. Translated: CASSPGGDRNTIYF.

V usage is TRBV7-3 and J usage is TRBJ2-1; 12 bases match TRBD1. CDR1 SGHTA and CDR2 FQGTGA come from the germline V gene. The CDR3 spans 16 residues. V shed 5 bases and J 9 bases; nucleotides not matched to a gene: 11. CDR3 amino acids: CASSPALGQGAGEQFF. The CDR3 bases are TGTGCCAGCAGCCCTGCTTTGGGACAGGGGGCGGGTGAGCAGTTCTTC.

V gene TRBV2 combines with J gene TRBJ1-5; perhaps TRBD1 as D (5 bases). Germline V gene sequence: CDR1 SNHLY, CDR2 FYNNEI. The CDR3 consists of 14 residues. The V gene lost 7 bases and the J gene lost 2 bases, with 12 bases spanning the gap. CDR3 protein: CASIRDVGNQPQHF. DNA for the CDR3: TGTGCCAGCATCAGGGATGTTGGCAATCAGCCCCAGCATTTT.

This clone was detected once. This rearrangement joins TRBV5-6 to TRBJ1-1; no reliable D call. Trimming took 0 bases from V and 1 from J, leaving 10 bases between them. The CDR3 is 15 amino acids. CDR1 and CDR2 from the germline V gene are SGHDT and YYEEEE. CDR3 DNA: TGTGCCAGCAGCTTGGTGGGCAGGTCGAACACTGAAGCTTTCTTT. Translating gives CASSLVGRSNTEAFF.

This clone is classed as large. This chain joins TRBV5-4 and TRBJ1-1; 7 positions match TRBD1. V lost 5 bases and J lost 4; bases outside the gene matches: 5. Looked up from germline, CDR1 is SGHNT and CDR2 is YYREEE (reference sequence). This CDR3 spans 13 amino acids. CDR3 nucleotide sequence: TGTGCCAGCAGTCCGACAGGGCCCACTGAAGCTTTCTTT. This encodes CASSPTGPTEAFF. Full variable domain (missing parts from reference TRBV5-4 and TRBJ1-1): ETGVTQSPTHLIKTRGQQVTLRCSSQSGHNTVSWYQQALGQGPQFIFQYYREEENGRGNFPPRFSGLQFPNYSSELNVNALELDDSALYLCASSPTGPTEAFFGQGTRLTVV.

The genes are TRBV4-1 and TRBJ1-1; TRBD1 agrees at 8 bases. The junction had 12 bases not matched to a gene; V was cut back by 0 bases and J by 6 bases. The germline CDR1 and CDR2 sequences are MGHRA and YSYEKL. The CDR3 spans 17 residues. This chain's CDR3 is CASSQDPGGLDSAEAFF. The CDR3 DNA sequence: TGCGCCAGCAGCCAAGATCCAGGGGGCCTTGATTCGGCTGAAGCTTTCTTT.

CDR3: CASSSRDYPSTDTQYF. DNA for the CDR3: TGTGCCAGCAGCTCCCGGGACTACCCTAGTACAGATACGCAGTATTTT. This chain links TRBV7-8 with TRBJ2-3; 7 bases are a match to TRBD2. Germline loops: CDR1 SGHVS, CDR2 FQNEAQ. The CDR3 runs 16 residues. The V segment lost 4 bases and the J segment 3 bases; nucleotides outside the gene matches: 10.

The rearrangement links TRBV4-3 to TRBJ2-2; the D gene is possibly TRBD1 (5 bases). In germline, CDR1 is LGHNA, CDR2 YSLEER. The CDR3 length is 14 residues. The ends were cut back, 4 bases at V and 4 bases at J, with 10 bases in the middle. The CDR3 here is CASSLRRGTGELFF. DNA for the CDR3: TGCGCCAGCAGCCTCAGAAGGGGCACCGGGGAGCTGTTTTTT.

The chain couples TRBV3-1 (or the pseudogene TRBV3-2) to TRBJ1-2, with a possible D match to TRBD1 (5 bases). CDR1 and CDR2 (germline): LGHDT, YNNKEL (reference sequence). V lost 7 bases and J 5 bases, leaving 14 bases between the germline ends. The CDR3 contains 13 residues. The CDR3 region has the DNA TGTGCCAGCACGGGGGACCCAGGGTATGGCTACACCTTC. Translating it yields CASTGDPGYGYTF.

V is TRBV10-3 and J is TRBJ1-5; D is undetermined. CDR3 length: 12 residues. V lost 10 bases, J lost 0 bases, and 7 bases lay in between. Looked up from germline, CDR1 is ENHRY and CDR2 is SYGVKD. Here the CDR3 DNA reads TGTGCCACCTCAGGTAGCAATCAGCCCCAGCATTTT. This sequence encodes CATSGSNQPQHF.

The chain recombines TRBV4-1 with TRBJ1-3; 9 nucleotides match TRBD1. CDR3 size: 17 residues. V lost 4 bases to trimming and J lost 7 bases; unmatched junction nucleotides: 14. Germline V CDR1 and CDR2: MGHRA, YSYEKL. CDR3 in amino acids: CASSLSQQGAGANTIYF. The DNA for the CDR3 is TGCGCCAGCAGCCTCAGCCAACAGGGGGCGGGCGCGAACACCATATATTTT.

The chain links TRBV6-5 to TRBJ2-1, with a tentative D call TRBD1 (8 bases). Germline CDR1 and CDR2: MNHEY and SVGAGI. V gave up 2 bases and J gave up 2 bases, with 10 bases separating them. The CDR3 has 15 amino acids. CDR3 sequence (DNA): TGTGCCAGCAGTTACACAGGGGGGGCCTACAATGAGCAGTTCTTC. It encodes CASSYTGGAYNEQFF.

The J gene is TRBJ2-3, the V gene TRBV24-1; TRBD2 matches 14 bases. V was pared by 3 bases and J by 6 bases, with 4 bases of the junction left unmatched. CDR1 KGHDR and CDR2 SFDVKD come from the germline V gene. The CDR3 totals 16 residues. The CDR3: CATSDPRTSGRDTQYF. CDR3 bases: TGTGCCACCAGTGATCCTAGGACTAGCGGGAGGGATACGCAGTATTTT.

V and J are TRBV5-6 and TRBJ1-2, with D hard to call. The CDR3 is 12 amino acids. Trimming removed 4 bases from V and 4 bases from J, with 8 bases in between. Germline lookup yields CDR1 SGHDT and CDR2 YYEEEE. CDR3 nucleotide sequence: TGTGCCAGCAGCCCGGGAGTCTATGGCTACACCTTC. The encoded protein is CASSPGVYGYTF. The full variable domain, with the rest looked up from reference TRBV5-6 and TRBJ1-2, is DAGVTQSPTHLIKTRGQQVTLRCSPKSGHDTVSWYQQALGQGPQFIFQYYEEEERQRGNFPDRFSGHQFPNYSSELNVNALLLGDSALYLCASSPGVYGYTFGSGTRLTVV.

The rearrangement joins TRBV7-3 to TRBJ2-5, with 7 bases lining up with TRBD2. J was trimmed by 4 bases and V by 0 bases; bases with no gene match: 5. The CDR3 sequence is 15 residues long. Per the germline V gene, CDR1 is SGHTA and CDR2 is FQGTGA. For the CDR3, the DNA is TGTGCCAGCAGCTTAACGTGGGGAGGGCTAGAGACCCAGTACTTC. This gives the protein CASSLTWGGLETQYF.

The chain is built from TRBV10-3 and TRBJ2-1; TRBD2 matches 10 bases. Trimming took 10 bases from V and 4 from J; bases not matched to a gene: 4. CDR1 is ENHRY, CDR2 SYGVKD, per germline. This CDR3 has 13 residues. In DNA form, the CDR3 reads TGTGCCACGGGACTAGCGAAATACAATGAGCAGTTCTTC. Its translation is CATGLAKYNEQFF.

This sequence joins TRBV28 and TRBJ2-1; D perhaps matches TRBD1 (5 bases). Trimming left V 5 bases short and J 7 bases short, with 18 bases between. The CDR3 consists of 15 residues. Germline V gives CDR1 MDHEN, CDR2 SYDVKM. CDR3 bases: TGTGCCAGCAGTCCCAGTTTTGGACAAGTTAATGAGCAGTTCTTC. Translated, it gives CASSPSFGQVNEQFF. Full variable domain (rest looked up from reference TRBV28 and TRBJ2-1): DVKVTQSSRYLVKRTGEKVFLECVQDMDHENMFWYRQDPGLGLRLIYFSYDVKMKEKGDIPEGYSVSREKKERFSLILESASTNQTSMYLCASSPSFGQVNEQFFGPGTRLTVL.

J is TRBJ1-2 and V is TRBV5-1; 9 bases fit TRBD1. The CDR3 has 15 residues. Per the germline V gene, CDR1 is SGHRS and CDR2 is YFSETQ. V lost 1 base, J lost 5 bases, and 6 bases stayed unmatched. CDR3 residues: CASSLTGGYWYGYTF. Here the CDR3 DNA reads TGCGCCAGCAGCTTGACAGGGGGCTATTGGTATGGCTACACCTTC.

The gene calls are TRBV12-3 or TRBV12-4 and TRBJ1-1; TRBD1 matches at 8 bases. This CDR3 region has 13 residues. The V segment lost 3 bases and the J segment 6 bases; nucleotides outside the gene matches: 3. The CDR3 sequence is CASSFGQGAEAFF. Here the CDR3 DNA reads TGTGCCAGCAGTTTCGGACAGGGCGCTGAAGCTTTCTTT.

The V call is TRBV19, the J call TRBJ2-7; 12 nucleotides agree with TRBD1. The germline V gene has CDR1 LNHDA and CDR2 SQIVND (reference sequence). This CDR3 is 15 amino acids long. Trimming removed 8 bases from V and 3 bases from J; junction bases left unmatched: 8. The CDR3 spells CASARGTGGGYEQYF. CDR3 sequence (DNA): TGTGCCAGTGCCCGCGGGACAGGGGGCGGCTACGAGCAGTACTTC. The whole variable domain, filled in from reference TRBV19 and TRBJ2-7, reads DGGITQSPKYLFRKEGQNVTLSCEQNLNHDAMYWYRQDPGQGLRLIYYSQIVNDFQKGDIAEGYSVSREKKESFPLTVTSAQKNPTAFYLCASARGTGGGYEQYFGPGTRLTVT.

This chain's CDR3 is CASSPGTGREPNYGYTF. The CDR3 DNA reads TGTGCCAGCAGCCCTGGGACAGGGAGAGAGCCTAACTATGGCTACACCTTC. The gene calls are TRBV7-8 and TRBJ1-2, with 9 nucleotides matching TRBD1. Germline-derived CDR1 and CDR2 are SGHVS and FQNEAQ. V gave up 5 bases and J gave up 0 bases; unmatched junction bases: 10. The CDR3 covers 17 residues. Full variable domain (rest looked up from reference TRBV7-8 and TRBJ1-2): GAGVSQSPRYKVAKRGQDVALRCDPISGHVSLFWYQQALGQGPEFLTYFQNEAQLDKSGLPSDRFFAERPEGSVSTLKIQRTQQEDSAVYLCASSPGTGREPNYGYTFGSGTRLTVV.

This sequence joins TRBV2 and TRBJ2-7; TRBD2 matches at 11 bases. Germline CDR1 and CDR2: SNHLY and FYNNEI. V gave up 8 bases and J gave up 6 bases; unmatched junction bases: 18. The CDR3 is made up of 17 amino acids. CDR3: CASRRLAGGNYPGEQYF. The CDR3 nucleotides are TGTGCCAGCCGGAGGCTAGCGGGGGGCAACTACCCAGGCGAGCAGTACTTC.

This chain links TRBV11-3 with TRBJ2-2; D is ambiguous. The ends were cut back, 5 bases at V and 5 bases at J, with 9 bases in the middle. Per the germline V gene, CDR1 is SGHNT and CDR2 is YENEEA. The CDR3 runs 13 residues. The CDR3 is CASSPSRTGELFF. The DNA for the CDR3 is TGTGCCAGCAGCCCGAGTCGAACCGGGGAGCTGTTTTTT.